This is a list of T cell receptor beta chains from one sample in a study of memory CD4+ T cells and cytomegalovirus serostatus. The protocol was immunoSEQ multiplex PCR, while the TCRdb copy is restricted to in-frame clones and leaves out a portion. This sample has about 42,000 clones, with around 78% found just once. Sequencing was done on a sample of memory CD4+ T cells from blood. These TCRs come from an adult in good health and CMV-seronegative. Both conserved end residues are part of each CDR3. The D gene is left open where the match is weak. Clone size is shown for a subset of rows, as once, few, many or a class of expanded clone.

D	size	V	J	CDR3	DNA
.	.	TRBV20-1	TRBJ1-1	CSAGGAEAFF	TGCAGTGCTGGGGGGGCTGAAGCTTTCTTT
TRBD1	.	TRBV5-1	TRBJ1-6	CASSVEGGGSPLHF	TGCGCCAGCAGCGTGGAGGGAGGGGGCTCACCCCTCCACTTT
.	.	TRBV10-3	TRBJ1-3	CAISEALSGNTIYF	TGTGCCATCAGTGAGGCTCTCTCTGGAAACACCATATATTTT
TRBD1	few	TRBV2	TRBJ1-5	CASSGQGVTDQPQHF	TGTGCCAGCAGTGGGCAGGGGGTCACAGATCAGCCCCAGCATTTT
TRBD2	.	TRBV10-2	TRBJ2-7	CASRGGSGAFEQYF	TGCGCCAGCAGGGGGGGTAGCGGGGCCTTCGAGCAGTACTTC
TRBD2	few	TRBV5-1	TRBJ2-3	CASSVPGAGGHNSGTDTQYF	TGCGCCAGCAGCGTCCCCGGAGCGGGGGGCCATAACTCTGGCACAGATACGCAGTATTTT
TRBD1	.	TRBV2	TRBJ2-5	CASTPGQLYQYF	TGTGCCAGCACCCCGGGACAGTTGTACCAGTACTTC
TRBD1	.	TRBV4-1	TRBJ2-3	CASSPDRGRDTQYF	TGCGCCAGCAGCCCTGACAGGGGGCGGGATACGCAGTATTTT
TRBD1	.	TRBV7-2	TRBJ2-1	CASSLAVDRGIEQFF	TGTGCCAGCAGCTTAGCGGTGGACAGGGGAATTGAGCAGTTCTTC
TRBD2	.	TRBV10-3	TRBJ2-3	CAISEGGGDTDTQYF	TGTGCCATCAGTGAGGGGGGGGGAGACACAGATACGCAGTATTTT
TRBD1	.	TRBV5-1	TRBJ2-5	CASSLEGQGARETQYF	TGCGCCAGCAGCTTGGAGGGGCAGGGGGCTAGAGAGACCCAGTACTTC
.	.	TRBV5-1	TRBJ1-1	CASSLAGGAAEAFF	TGCGCCAGCAGCTTGGCTGGGGGCGCCGCTGAAGCTTTCTTT
.	.	TRBV10-3	TRBJ2-5	CAIGRGQETQYF	TGTGCCATCGGTAGGGGGCAAGAGACCCAGTACTTC
.	.	TRBV7-2	TRBJ2-1	CASSFGGRAAEFF	TGTGCCAGCAGCTTTGGCGGCCGGGCCGCGGAGTTCTTC
.	.	TRBV4-1	TRBJ2-3	CASSPGPRTDTQYF	TGCGCCAGCAGCCCAGGACCTCGCACAGATACGCAGTATTTT
.	.	TRBV5-1	TRBJ1-5	CASSLWGNQPQHF	TGCGCCAGCAGCTTGTGGGGGAATCAGCCCCAGCATTTT
TRBD1	.	TRBV6-1	TRBJ2-2	CASKNRGTGELFF	TGTGCCAGTAAAAACAGGGGCACCGGGGAGCTGTTTTTT
.	.	TRBV7-2	TRBJ1-6	CASSSQPNSPLHF	TGTGCCAGCAGCTCTCAACCGAATTCACCCCTCCACTTT
TRBD1	.	TRBV18	TRBJ2-2	CASSPPGQGAAGELFF	TGTGCCAGCTCACCACCGGGACAGGGGGCTGCCGGGGAGCTGTTTTTT
.	.	TRBV12-5	TRBJ2-1	CASGLKSYNEQFF	TGTGCTAGTGGTTTGAAGTCCTACAATGAGCAGTTCTTC
TRBD1	few	TRBV2	TRBJ1-5	CASSEDGQGNQPQHF	TGTGCCAGCAGTGAAGATGGACAGGGCAATCAGCCCCAGCATTTT
.	.	TRBV11-2	TRBJ1-2	CASSLAGNYGYTF	TGTGCCAGCAGCTTAGCGGGGAACTATGGCTACACCTTC
.	.	TRBV21-1	TRBJ2-3	CASSARARDTQYF	TGTGCCAGCAGCGCCCGTGCTAGGGATACGCAGTATTTT
.	.	TRBV7-9	TRBJ1-2	CASSPGQSGRGYTF	TGTGCCAGCAGCCCAGGGCAGAGTGGGCGGGGCTACACCTTC